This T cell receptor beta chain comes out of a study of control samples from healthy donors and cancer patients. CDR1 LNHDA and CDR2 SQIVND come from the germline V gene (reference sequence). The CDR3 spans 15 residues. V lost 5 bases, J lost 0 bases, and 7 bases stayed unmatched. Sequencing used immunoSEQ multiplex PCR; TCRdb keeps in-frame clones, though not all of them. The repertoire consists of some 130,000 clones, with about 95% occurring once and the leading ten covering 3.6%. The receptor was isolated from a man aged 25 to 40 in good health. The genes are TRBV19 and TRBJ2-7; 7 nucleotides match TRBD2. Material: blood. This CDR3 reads CASSSAPSGSYEQYF. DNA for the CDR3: TGTGCCAGTAGTTCCGCCCCTAGCGGCTCCTACGAGCAGTACTTC.